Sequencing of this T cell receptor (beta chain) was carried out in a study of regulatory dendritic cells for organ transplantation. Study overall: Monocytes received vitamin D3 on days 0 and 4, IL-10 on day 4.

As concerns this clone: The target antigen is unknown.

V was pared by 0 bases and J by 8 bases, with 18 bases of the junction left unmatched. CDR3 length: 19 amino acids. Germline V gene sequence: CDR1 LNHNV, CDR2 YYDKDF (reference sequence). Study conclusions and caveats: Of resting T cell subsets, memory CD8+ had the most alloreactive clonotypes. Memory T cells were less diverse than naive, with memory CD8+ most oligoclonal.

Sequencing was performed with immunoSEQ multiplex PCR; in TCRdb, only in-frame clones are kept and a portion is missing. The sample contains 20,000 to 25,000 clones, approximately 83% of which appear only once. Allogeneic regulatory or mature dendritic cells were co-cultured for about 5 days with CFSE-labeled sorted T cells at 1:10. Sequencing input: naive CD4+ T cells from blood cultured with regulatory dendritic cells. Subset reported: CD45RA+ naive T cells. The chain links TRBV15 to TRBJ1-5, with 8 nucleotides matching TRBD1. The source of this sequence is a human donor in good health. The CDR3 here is CATSRDLSRGRETRKPQHF. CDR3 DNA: TGTGCCACCAGCAGAGATCTGAGCAGGGGGCGAGAAACAAGGAAGCCCCAGCATTTT. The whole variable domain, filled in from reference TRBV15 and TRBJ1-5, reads DAMVIQNPRYQVTQFGKPVTLSCSQTLNHNVMYWYQQKSSQAPKLLFHYYDKDFNNEADTPDNFQSRRPNTSFCFLDIRSPGLGDTAMYLCATSRDLSRGRETRKPQHFGDGTRLSIL.